A selection of T cell receptor beta chains follows, all from one sample in a study of blood T cell repertoires in COVID-19. Using immunoSEQ multiplex PCR, the repertoire was profiled, and TCRdb retains in-frame clones only, with some absent. Of 55,000 to 85,000 clones listed, about 90% were seen once; the top ten hold 9% to 15%. The sequencing input was peripheral blood. These receptors were taken from a human donor in a cohort sampled during active COVID-19. CDR3s include the opening cysteine and the closing phenylalanine or tryptophan.

CDR3 protein | J gene | V gene
CASSSSGQENTSYEQYF | TRBJ2-7 | TRBV21-1
CASSLAPAGLPISQETQYF | TRBJ2-5 | TRBV7-2
CASSPDRDANTGELFF | TRBJ2-2 | TRBV27
CASSRGYEQYF | TRBJ2-7 | TRBV3-1/TRBV3-2
CASSLGQRRTDTQYF | TRBJ2-3 | TRBV5-4
CATSDSISRDTQYF | TRBJ2-3 | TRBV24-1
CASSVAVAGGTDTQYF | TRBJ2-3 | TRBV9
CASSESGDQPQHF | TRBJ1-5 | TRBV25-1
CASSSGTGGVHEQYF | TRBJ2-7 | TRBV5-4
CASSAGQGNEKLFF | TRBJ1-4 | TRBV5-1
CASSYDRAGGYTF | TRBJ1-2 | TRBV5-8
CASRTGGYQETQYF | TRBJ2-5 | TRBV6-4
CASSTGSFYEQYF | TRBJ2-7 | TRBV10-1
CASSFIRAAAMTQYF | TRBJ2-5 | TRBV28
CASSLWASGATDTQYF | TRBJ2-3 | TRBV11-2
CASSFGPLTNTGELFF | TRBJ2-2 | TRBV5-4
CSGLNSGYTF | TRBJ1-2 | TRBV29-1
CAWSQRQGEKLFF | TRBJ1-4 | TRBV30
CASSRTGQETQYF | TRBJ2-5 | TRBV12-3/TRBV12-4
CASSLAQGKPGELFF | TRBJ2-2 | TRBV5-6
CASSAYRGRAGTEAFF | TRBJ1-1 | TRBV19
CASSQPGGQLYNEQFF | TRBJ2-1 | TRBV3-1/TRBV3-2
CASSPPAGAFQETQYF | TRBJ2-5 | TRBV11-2
CASSQGQTYNEQFF | TRBJ2-1 | TRBV3-1/TRBV3-2
CASSLGDGNSPLHF | TRBJ1-6 | TRBV5-1
CASSLGVLEYEQYF | TRBJ2-7 | TRBV5-1
CASSLGGGLAGAKAGELFF | TRBJ2-2 | TRBV7-2
CASSHFRDRVYGYTF | TRBJ1-2 | TRBV6-2/TRBV6-3
CASSPRQDRGGETQYF | TRBJ2-5 | TRBV13
CASSQEWSSYEQYF | TRBJ2-7 | TRBV4-1
CASSLSDRGGQGYTF | TRBJ1-2 | TRBV7-9